The next 10 T cell receptor beta chains were all read from a single sample in a study of T cells in Graves' hyperthyroidism and ophthalmopathy. RNA transcripts were the template for amplifying TCR beta CDR3 regions. An initial round of RT-PCR targeting the TCR CDR3 relied on the HTBI primer set. MiXCR, run by TCRdb on the multiplex PCR reads, gives a single entry per CDR3 protein. Of about 720,000 distinct CDR3 sequences in the sample, about a sixth were seen once. Material for sequencing was blood. The receptors shown here come from a man younger than 35 with Graves' hyperthyroidism.

The rearrangement links TRBV19 to TRBJ2-7, with TRBD1 as a possible D gene (7 bases). The CDR3 is 13 residues long. Germline assignment: CDR1 LNHDA and CDR2 SQIVND (reference sequence). V was shortened by 3 bases and J by 7 bases, with 13 bases between the two germline ends. The DNA of the CDR3 is TGTGCCAGTAGTATGGAGGGGACAGAGGAGCAGTACTTC. Protein product: CASSMEGTEEQYF. Drawing the rest from reference TRBV19 and TRBJ2-7, the complete variable domain is DGGITQSPKYLFRKEGQNVTLSCEQNLNHDAMYWYRQDPGQGLRLIYYSQIVNDFQKGDIAEGYSVSREKKESFPLTVTSAQKNPTAFYLCASSMEGTEEQYFGPGTRLTVT.

This clonotype was observed at least ten times. The rearrangement links TRBV6-1 to TRBJ2-7; D uncertain. The germline V and J ends were trimmed by 5 bases and 3 bases, with 14 bases remaining between them. The CDR3 totals 14 residues. The germline gives CDR1 MNHNS, CDR2 SASEGT. The CDR3 spells CASSSPAPGYEQYF. The CDR3 nucleotides are TGTGCCAGCAGTTCGCCGGCCCCTGGCTACGAGCAGTACTTC.

This clonotype was counted at least ten times. This chain connects TRBV15 to TRBJ2-7; TRBD1 aligns across 7 bases. Germline V lookup: CDR1 LNHNV, CDR2 YYDKDF (reference sequence). The CDR3 totals 15 residues. The V gene end was trimmed by 1 base and the J gene end by 5 bases; junction bases not matched to a gene: 8. Here the CDR3 reads CATSRVIQGYNEQYF. CDR3 nucleotides: TGTGCCACCAGCAGAGTTATACAGGGGTACAACGAGCAGTACTTC.

This clonotype occurred a few times. The V gene is TRBV29-1, the J gene TRBJ2-7, with a weak D call TRBD2 (6 bases). V shed 6 bases and J shed 0 bases, with 12 bases lying between them. There are 13 residues in the CDR3. Germline lookup yields CDR1 SQVTM and CDR2 ANQGSEA. CDR3 loop: CSVLLGGSYEQYF. In nucleotides, the CDR3 is TGCAGCGTCCTTTTGGGGGGCTCCTACGAGCAGTACTTC.

DNA of the CDR3: TGCAGTGCTAGCGGGAGGGCCAGGGGTGATACGCAGTATTTT. Its translation: CSASGRARGDTQYF. This chain uses TRBV20-1 with TRBJ2-3; 8 bases are a match to TRBD2. The CDR3 covers 14 residues. Germline V gene lookup returns CDR1 DFQATT and CDR2 SNEGSKA (reference sequence). Trimming removed 3 bases from V and 6 bases from J; junction bases left unmatched: 8.

This clonotype came up a few times. The chain links TRBV13 to TRBJ1-6, with unresolved D. V was clipped by 1 base and J by 0 bases, with 10 bases between them. CDR3 size: 17 residues. Germline CDR1 and CDR2: PRHDT and FYEKMQ (reference sequence). This chain's CDR3 is CASSLEGRSSYNSPLHF. The CDR3 nucleotides are TGTGCCAGCAGCTTAGAAGGGCGGAGCTCCTATAATTCACCCCTCCACTTT.

This clonotype was picked up many times. The chain joins TRBV2 to TRBJ1-1, with no clear D. Germline CDR1 reads SNHLY; CDR2 reads FYNNEI. Trimming stripped 3 bases from V and 6 bases from J, with 11 bases between. The length of the CDR3 is 13 residues. This CDR3 is CASSEIGGSEAFF. The CDR3 bases are TGTGCCAGCAGTGAGATAGGTGGTTCTGAAGCTTTCTTT.

This clonotype was seen repeatedly, ten times or more. The chain uses TRBV12-3 or TRBV12-4 and TRBJ2-5; D gene ambiguous. Deletions cut 5 bases from V and 5 bases from J, with 6 bases between. This CDR3 region has 11 residues. The CDR3 is CASSNRETQYF. As DNA, the CDR3 is TGTGCCAGCAGTAATCGGGAGACCCAGTACTTC.

In this sample, this clonotype turned up many times. This chain connects TRBV20-1 to TRBJ2-1; possible D gene TRBD1, 5 bases. The CDR3 runs 13 residues. Trimming pared 8 bases from V and 9 bases from J, leaving 20 bases between. Germline V CDR1 and CDR2: DFQATT, SNEGSKA (reference sequence). The CDR3 loop reads CSPRDAGRSEQFF. The DNA for the CDR3 is TGCAGTCCGAGAGACGCAGGGCGCTCTGAGCAGTTCTTC.

This clonotype has a count of ten or more. DNA of the CDR3: TGTGCCAGCAGCTTATTGGGGGGCCCCTACGAGCAGTACTTC. It specifies CASSLLGGPYEQYF. The rearrangement uses TRBV7-9 and TRBJ2-7, with D tentatively TRBD1 or TRBD2 (6 bases each). Germline CDR1 is SEHNR and CDR2 is FQNEAQ (reference sequence). CDR3 length: 14 residues. Trimming cost V 2 bases and J 2 bases, with 10 bases left between them.